Given below is one T cell receptor beta chain in context. This sample includes further DNA sequences coding for the same CDR3. These data come from a study of cytomegalovirus exposure and HLA in healthy donors. Across the study: The study placed around 80% of its 398 genotyped donors in the Caucasian-associated ancestry cluster.

13 Jbeta primers and 60 Vbeta primers were used for the PCR. Sequencing was performed with immunoSEQ multiplex PCR; in TCRdb, only in-frame clones are kept and a portion is missing. The sample includes about 120,000 clones, 79% seen only once; the top ten take roughly 4.3%. The junction had 3 bases not matched to a gene; V was cut back by 1 base and J by 5 bases. The CDR3 is made up of 15 amino acids. Germline lookup yields CDR1 SNHLY and CDR2 FYNNEI. The source material was PBMCs. The rearrangement links TRBV2 to TRBJ1-4; 8 bases are shared with TRBD1. The sequence derives from a young man in good health and CMV-seropositive. The CDR3, as DNA: TGTGCCAGCAGTGAAGGGACAGGGCCAAATGAAAAACTGTTTTTT. It is translated as CASSEGTGPNEKLFF. The full variable domain, completed using reference TRBV2 and TRBJ1-4, is EPEVTQTPSHQVTQMGQEVILRCVPISNHLYFYWYRQILGQKVEFLVSFYNNEISEKSEIFDDQFSVERPDGSNFTLKIRSTKLEDSAMYFCASSEGTGPNEKLFFGSGTQLSVL.